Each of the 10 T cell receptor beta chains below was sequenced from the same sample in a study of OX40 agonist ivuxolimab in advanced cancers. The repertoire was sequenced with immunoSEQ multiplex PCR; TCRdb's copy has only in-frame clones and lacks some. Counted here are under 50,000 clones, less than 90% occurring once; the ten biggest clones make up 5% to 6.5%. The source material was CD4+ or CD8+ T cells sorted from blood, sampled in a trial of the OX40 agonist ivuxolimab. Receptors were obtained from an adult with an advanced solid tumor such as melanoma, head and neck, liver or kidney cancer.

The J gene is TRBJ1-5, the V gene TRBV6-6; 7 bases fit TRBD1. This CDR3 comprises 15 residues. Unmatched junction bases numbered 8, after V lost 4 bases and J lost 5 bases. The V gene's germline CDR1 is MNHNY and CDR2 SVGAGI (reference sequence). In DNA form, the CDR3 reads TGTGCCAGCAGTTCGCTTACCACAGGGGATCAGCCCCAGCATTTT. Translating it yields CASSSLTTGDQPQHF.

In DNA form, the CDR3 reads TGTGCCAGCAGGATACAGATTTCTGGGGCCAACGTCCTGACTTTC. The encoded protein is CASRIQISGANVLTF. V is TRBV7-9 and J is TRBJ2-6; D uncertain. From germline, CDR1 is SEHNR and CDR2 FQNEAQ (reference sequence). This CDR3 has 15 amino acids. Trimming removed 6 bases at V and 1 base at J, with 10 bases between.

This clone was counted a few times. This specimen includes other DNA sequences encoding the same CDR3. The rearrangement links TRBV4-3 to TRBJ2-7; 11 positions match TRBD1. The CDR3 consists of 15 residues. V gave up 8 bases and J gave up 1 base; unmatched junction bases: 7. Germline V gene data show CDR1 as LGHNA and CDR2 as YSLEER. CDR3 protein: CASAHRDRGSYEQYF. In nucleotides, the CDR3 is TGCGCCAGCGCTCACCGGGACAGGGGGTCCTACGAGCAGTACTTC.

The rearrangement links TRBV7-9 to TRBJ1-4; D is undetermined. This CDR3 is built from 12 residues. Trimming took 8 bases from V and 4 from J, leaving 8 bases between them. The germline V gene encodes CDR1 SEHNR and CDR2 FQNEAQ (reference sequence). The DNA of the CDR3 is TGTGCCAGCGGGAGAGTTAATGAAAAACTGTTTTTT. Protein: CASGRVNEKLFF.

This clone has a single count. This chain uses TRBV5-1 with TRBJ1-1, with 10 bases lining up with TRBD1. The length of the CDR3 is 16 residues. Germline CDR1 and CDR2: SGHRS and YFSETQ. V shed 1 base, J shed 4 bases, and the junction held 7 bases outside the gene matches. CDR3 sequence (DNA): TGCGCCAGCAGCTTGTGGGGATGGACAGGGGGCACTGAAGCTTTCTTT. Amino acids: CASSLWGWTGGTEAFF.

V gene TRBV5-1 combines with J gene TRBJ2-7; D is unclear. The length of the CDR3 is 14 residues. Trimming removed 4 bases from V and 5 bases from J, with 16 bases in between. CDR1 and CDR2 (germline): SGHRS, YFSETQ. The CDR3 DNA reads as TGCGCCAGCAGCCTCTCACGGGCTGTGAACGAGCAGTACTTC. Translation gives CASSLSRAVNEQYF.

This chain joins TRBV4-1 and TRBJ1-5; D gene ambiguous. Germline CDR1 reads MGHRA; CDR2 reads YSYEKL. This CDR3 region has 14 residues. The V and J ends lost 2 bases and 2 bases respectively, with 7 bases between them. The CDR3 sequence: CASSQSGGNQPQHF. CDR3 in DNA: TGCGCCAGCAGCCAATCTGGAGGCAATCAGCCCCAGCATTTT.

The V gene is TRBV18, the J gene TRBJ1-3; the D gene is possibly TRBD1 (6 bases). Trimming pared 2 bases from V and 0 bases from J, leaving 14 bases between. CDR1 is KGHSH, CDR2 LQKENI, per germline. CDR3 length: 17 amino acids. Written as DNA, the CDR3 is TGTGCCAGCTCACCAAGGGGGGCCCAGGACTCTGGAAACACCATATATTTT. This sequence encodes CASSPRGAQDSGNTIYF.

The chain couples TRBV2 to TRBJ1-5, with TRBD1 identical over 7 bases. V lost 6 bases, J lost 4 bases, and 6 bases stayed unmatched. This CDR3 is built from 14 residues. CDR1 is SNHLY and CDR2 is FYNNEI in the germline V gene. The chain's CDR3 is CASSRGTANQPQHF. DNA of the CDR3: TGTGCCAGCAGCCGCGGGACAGCTAATCAGCCCCAGCATTTT.

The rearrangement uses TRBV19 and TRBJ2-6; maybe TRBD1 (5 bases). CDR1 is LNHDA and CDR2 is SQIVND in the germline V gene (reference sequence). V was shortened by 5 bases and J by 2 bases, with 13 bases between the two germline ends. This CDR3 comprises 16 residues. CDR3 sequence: CASSLDSKAGANVLTF. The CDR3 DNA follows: TGTGCCAGTAGTCTCGACAGTAAAGCTGGGGCCAACGTCCTGACTTTC.